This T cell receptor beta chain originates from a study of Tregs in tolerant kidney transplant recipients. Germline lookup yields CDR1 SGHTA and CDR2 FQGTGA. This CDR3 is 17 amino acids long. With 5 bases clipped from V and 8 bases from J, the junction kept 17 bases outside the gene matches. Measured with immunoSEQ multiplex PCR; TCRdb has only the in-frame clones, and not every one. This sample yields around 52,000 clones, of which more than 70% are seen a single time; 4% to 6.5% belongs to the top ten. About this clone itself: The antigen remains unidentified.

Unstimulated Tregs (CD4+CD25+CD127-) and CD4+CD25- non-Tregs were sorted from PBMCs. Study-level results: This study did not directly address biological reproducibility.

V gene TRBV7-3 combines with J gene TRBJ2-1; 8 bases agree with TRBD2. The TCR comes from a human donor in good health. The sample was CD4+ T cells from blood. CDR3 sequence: CASSPTLRGGILDEQFF. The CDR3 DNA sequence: TGTGCCAGCAGCCCCACCCTTCGGGGGGGCATTTTGGATGAGCAGTTCTTC.